This TCR beta chain was identified in a study of T cells in Graves' hyperthyroidism and ophthalmopathy. This clonotype has a handful of counts. There were TCR beta CDR3 regions amplified from RNA transcripts. Primed by the HTBI set, a first-round RT-PCR was run on the TCR CDR3. TCRdb reprocessed the multiplex PCR reads via MiXCR and lists one record per CDR3 protein. The repertoire holds about 560,000 distinct CDR3 sequences, with approximately 16% as singletons. Looked up from germline, CDR1 is MDHEN and CDR2 is SYDVKM. V was clipped by 1 base and J by 3 bases; unmatched bases: 5. CDR3 length: 17 amino acids.

This chain links TRBV28 with TRBJ2-3; 12 positions agree with TRBD2. This TCR was recovered from a woman aged 18-29 years with Graves' hyperthyroidism. The specimen sequenced was blood. This CDR3 reads CASSLYGLAGRTDTQYF. CDR3 bases: TGTGCCAGCAGTTTATACGGACTAGCGGGAAGGACAGATACGCAGTATTTT.